The 24 T cell receptor beta chains in this list originate from one sample, sequenced in a study of T cells in women clearing cervical HPV infection (dated by TCRdb to the late 2010s). The library was produced with the immunoSEQ multiplex PCR assay. TCRdb carries this immuneACCESS record with in-frame sequences only. Its versions omit some clonotypes, under half of them owing to an unresolved V gene in the studies checked, with the rest unexplained. The sample's records list tens of thousands of clones. Around 7% of the sample goes to the ten largest clones. The sample was blood buffy coat. The receptors here all came from a woman aged 18-69 years with a cervical HPV16 infection that either progressed to CIN3+ or cleared (not recorded which).

On this clone: The CDR3 end is not reached by the read, which stops 3 residues before it; the germline J gene fills it in. The chain uses TRBV28 and TRBJ1-4, with TRBD1 as a possible D gene (6 bases). There are 15 residues in the CDR3. Germline CDR1 MDHEN, CDR2 SYDVKM. The V end lost 4 bases, the J end lost 8 bases, and 17 bases lay between the germline ends. CDR3 region: CASSSTGIGEEKLFF. Incomplete CDR3 DNA: TGTGCCAGCAGTTCTACAGGGATTGGAGAAGAAAAA.

With regard to this clone: The read comes to an end 3 residues before the CDR3 does, leaving the germline J gene to fill in the end. This chain joins TRBV7-9 and TRBJ2-3; unclear D gene. Germline CDR1 reads SEHNR; CDR2 reads FQNEAQ (reference sequence). The CDR3 loop spans 14 amino acids. V lost 1 base to trimming and J lost 4 bases, with 9 bases between them. The CDR3 bases that were read are TGTGCCAGCAGCTTAGTAGTCGTCGCAGATACG. It is translated as CASSLVVVADT. From start to end, the CDR3 is CASSLVVVADTQYF.

As to this clone: The CDR3 is cut off 3 residues early in the read; its end comes from the germline J gene. The V gene is TRBV5-1, the J gene TRBJ2-7, with a possible D match to TRBD1 (6 bases). This CDR3 is 13 amino acids long. The germline V gene has CDR1 SGHRS and CDR2 YFSETQ. Trimming removed 10 bases at V and 5 bases at J, with 19 bases between. The CDR3 here is CALATRDNDEQYF. The DNA read from the CDR3 is TGCGCCCTTGCGACACGGGACAACGACGAG.

About this clone itself: The CDR3 goes on 3 residues after the read ends, and that part is filled in from the germline J gene. V is TRBV12-3 or TRBV12-4 and J is TRBJ2-3; 10 bases match TRBD2. The junction had 7 bases not matched to a gene; V was cut back by 6 bases and J by 4 bases. This CDR3 region has 15 residues. The CDR3 spells CASSPLAGVADTQYF. The CDR3 DNA, read in part, is TGTGCCAGCAGCCCCCTAGCGGGAGTGGCAGATACG.

CDR3 DNA (partial): TGCAGTGCTTTCCCGGACAGGTTCTCCTACGAG. Translation gives CSAFPDRFSYE. Given in full, the CDR3 is CSAFPDRFSYEQYF. The chain has TRBV20-1 and TRBJ2-7; 7 bases match TRBD1. The read finishes 3 residues shy of the CDR3 end, and the germline J gene is used to complete it. The CDR3 is made up of 14 amino acids. The germline V gene has CDR1 DFQATT and CDR2 SNEGSKA (reference sequence). V was clipped by 5 bases and J by 0 bases; unmatched bases: 7.

Turning to this clone: The read ends 3 residues shy of where the CDR3 ends; the end is completed using the germline J gene. The rearrangement joins TRBV20-1 to TRBJ2-2; D gene uncertain. The length of the CDR3 is 10 residues. CDR1 and CDR2 (germline): DFQATT, SNEGSKA (reference sequence). CDR3 bases read: TGCAGTGTCCAGGATGAAAAG. Its protein product is CSVQDEK. The entire CDR3 is CSVQDEKLFF.

Points on this clone: The CDR3 goes on 3 residues after the read ends, and that part is filled in from the germline J gene. The chain couples TRBV30 to TRBJ1-5, with 9 nucleotides matching TRBD1. Germline trimming cut 8 bases from V and 3 bases from J; bases unmatched to any gene: 5. From germline, CDR1 is GTSNPN and CDR2 SVGIG (reference sequence). This CDR3 spans 13 amino acids. The sequenced CDR3 bases are TGTGCCAGCAGACAGGGGGTCAATCAGCCC. It yields the protein CASRQGVNQP. The CDR3 as a whole reads CASRQGVNQPQHF.

Notes on this clone: The CDR3 end lies 3 residues beyond the end of the read and is filled in from the germline J gene. The chain couples TRBV2 to TRBJ2-2, with D possibly matching TRBD2 (6 bases). The germline gives CDR1 SNHLY, CDR2 FYNNEI. CDR3 length equals 15 residues. Here the CDR3 reads CASTRTGLYNSPLFF. The sequenced part of the CDR3 DNA is TGTGCCAGCACCAGGACGGGACTGTATAATTCACCG.

With regard to this clone: With the read ending 3 residues before the CDR3 end, the germline J gene is used to fill in that end. This rearrangement joins TRBV6-1 to TRBJ1-6, with a weak D call TRBD1 (5 bases). CDR3 length equals 16 residues. V gave up 0 bases and J gave up 4 bases, with 10 bases separating them. Germline lookup yields CDR1 MNHNS and CDR2 SASEGT. CDR3 DNA, as far as it was read: TGTGCCAGCAGTGAAGCTCCCGACAGATATAATTCACCC. Its translation is CASSEAPDRYNSP. The full CDR3 protein is CASSEAPDRYNSPLHF.

A word on this clone: The read terminates 3 residues ahead of where the CDR3 ends, so the germline J gene completes it. V usage is TRBV2 and J usage is TRBJ2-3; 11 bases line up with TRBD2. Germline V gene data show CDR1 as SNHLY and CDR2 as FYNNEI. This CDR3 is built from 15 residues. Trimming removed 4 bases from V and 7 bases from J; junction bases left unmatched: 7. CDR3 residues: CASSVTSGEQNTQYF. The sequenced part of the CDR3 DNA is TGTGCCAGCAGTGTGACTAGCGGGGAACAAAATACG.

Comment on this clone: The read halts 3 residues ahead of the CDR3 end, with the missing end drawn from the germline J gene. The chain uses TRBV7-9 and TRBJ2-3, with D possibly TRBD1 on 6 matching bases. The CDR3 totals 13 residues. From germline, CDR1 is SEHNR and CDR2 FQNEAQ (reference sequence). Trimming stripped 5 bases from V and 3 bases from J, with 9 bases between. The CDR3 bases that were read are TGTGCCAGCAGCACTACAGGGACAGATACG. Its protein is CASSTTGTDT. The full CDR3 is CASSTTGTDTQYF.

With respect to this clone: The CDR3 end falls 3 residues outside the read, so it is completed with the germline J gene. This sequence joins TRBV7-9 and TRBJ2-4; D may be TRBD1 (6 bases). The CDR3 has 14 amino acids. CDR1 SEHNR and CDR2 FQNEAQ come from the germline V gene (reference sequence). The CDR3 is CASSQNQGIDGQYF. CDR3 bases read: TGTGCCAGCAGCCAAAATCAGGGGATTGATGGT.

For this clone: The CDR3 extends 3 residues past the end of the read, so its final part is completed from the germline J gene. The V gene is TRBV19, the J gene TRBJ1-2; D unresolved. The germline gives CDR1 LNHDA, CDR2 SQIVND (reference sequence). V shed 7 bases and J shed 3 bases, with 15 bases lying between them. The CDR3 contains 14 residues. The CDR3 here is CASKTLMRDYGYTF. The CDR3 bases that were read are TGTGCCAGTAAAACATTGATGAGGGACTATGGC.

This chain's CDR3 is CASSNRDRGLKGNQPQHF. The CDR3 bases that were read are TGTGCCAGTAGTAACCGGGACAGGGGGCTTAAGGGCAATCAGCCC. This rearrangement joins TRBV19 to TRBJ1-5; 12 bases agree with TRBD1. The read gets to within 3 residues of the CDR3 end, and the germline J gene fills in the rest. Trimming cost V 4 bases and J 2 bases; bases outside gene matches: 9. The germline CDR1 and CDR2 sequences are LNHDA and SQIVND (reference sequence). The CDR3 extends over 18 amino acids.

About this clone itself: The read ends 3 residues early relative to the CDR3; the germline J gene fills the gap. This chain joins TRBV7-8 and TRBJ1-6; D remains ambiguous. Germline lookup yields CDR1 SGHVS and CDR2 FQNEAQ. The CDR3 has 13 amino acids. The V and J ends lost 1 base and 9 bases respectively, with 7 bases between them. Incomplete CDR3 DNA: TGTGCCAGCAGCTTAGAATTCAGTTCACCC. Translated: CASSLEFSSP. In full, the CDR3 is CASSLEFSSPLHF. The full variable domain, rest sourced from reference TRBV7-8 and TRBJ1-6, is GAGVSQSPRYKVAKRGQDVALRCDPISGHVSLFWYQQALGQGPEFLTYFQNEAQLDKSGLPSDRFFAERPEGSVSTLKIQRTQQEDSAVYLCASSLEFSSPLHFGNGTRLTVT.

Of note for this clone: The sequence runs out 3 residues before the end of the CDR3; the remainder is reconstructed from the germline J gene. The V call is TRBV14, the J call TRBJ2-5; D is undetermined. The CDR3 covers 15 residues. The V end lost 2 bases, the J end lost 5 bases, and 15 bases lay between the germline ends. Germline CDR1 reads SGHDN; CDR2 reads FVKESK. The CDR3: CASSQIGPLGETQYF. The part of the CDR3 DNA that was read is TGTGCCAGCAGCCAAATCGGTCCCCTCGGGGAGACC.

Regarding this clone: From the germline J gene comes the end of the CDR3, since the read stops 3 residues before it. The genes are TRBV30 and TRBJ2-4; 7 bases line up with TRBD2. Germline V gives CDR1 GTSNPN, CDR2 SVGIG (reference sequence). This CDR3 is built from 11 residues. The CDR3 loop reads CACRGGNGQYF. The CDR3 bases that were read are TGTGCCTGTAGGGGAGGGAATGGT. The full variable domain, completed using reference TRBV30 and TRBJ2-4, is SQTIHQWPATLVQPVGSPLSLECTVEGTSNPNLYWYRQAAGRGLQLLFYSVGIGQISSEVPQNLSASRPQDRQFILSSKKLLLSDSGFYLCACRGGNGQYFGAGTRLSVL.

As to this clone: Read data end 3 residues before the CDR3 end; the end is taken from the germline J gene. The chain links TRBV30 to TRBJ2-1; 7 bases match TRBD2. The J segment lost 5 bases and the V segment lost 0 bases, leaving 7 bases of the junction unmatched. The CDR3 has 15 amino acids. CDR1 and CDR2 (germline): GTSNPN, SVGIG (reference sequence). CDR3 amino acids: CAWSVSAGAHNEQFF. The CDR3 bases that were read are TGTGCCTGGAGTGTCTCGGCGGGAGCCCACAATGAG.

Turning to this clone: Sequencing ends 3 residues short of the CDR3 end; the germline J gene provides the rest. The chain uses TRBV30 and TRBJ2-3, with D unclear. V shed 0 bases and J shed 2 bases, with 3 bases lying between them. CDR1 is GTSNPN and CDR2 is SVGIG in the germline V gene (reference sequence). The CDR3 sequence is 12 residues long. The sequenced CDR3 bases are TGTGCCTGGAGTGTCTCCACAGATACG. It yields the protein CAWSVSTDT. The full CDR3 is CAWSVSTDTQYF.

As regards this clone: Read sequence stops 3 residues before the CDR3 end, and the germline J gene provides the missing end. The rearrangement links TRBV7-9 to TRBJ1-2; D ambiguous. CDR3 length: 14 amino acids. CDR1 is SEHNR, CDR2 FQNEAQ, per germline (reference sequence). The CDR3 here is CASSFGSGSYDYTF. CDR3 DNA, as far as it was read: TGTGCCAGCAGCTTCGGGAGCGGGAGCTACGAC.

With respect to this clone: With the read ending 3 residues before the CDR3 end, the germline J gene is used to fill in that end. The J gene is TRBJ2-3, the V gene TRBV28; 11 nucleotides align to TRBD2. Germline loops: CDR1 MDHEN, CDR2 SYDVKM. The J segment lost 0 bases and the V segment lost 5 bases, leaving 7 bases of the junction unmatched. The CDR3 has 17 residues. The CDR3 region is CASSRLAGSISTDTQYF. The covered CDR3 bases are TGTGCCAGCAGTCGACTAGCGGGGTCCATAAGCACAGATACG.

Regarding this clone: The read halts 3 residues ahead of the CDR3 end, with the missing end drawn from the germline J gene. The rearrangement links TRBV7-2 to TRBJ2-1; D is ambiguous. The CDR3 totals 15 residues. Germline CDR1 is SGHTA and CDR2 is FQGNSA. Trimming removed 1 base from V and 1 base from J, with 8 bases in between. Partial CDR3 DNA: TGTGCCAGCAGCTTAGGCCCCGGGTCCTACAATGAG. It codes for CASSLGPGSYNE. The whole CDR3 region reads CASSLGPGSYNEQFF.

Comments on this clone: The read comes to an end 3 residues before the CDR3 does, leaving the germline J gene to fill in the end. The chain recombines TRBV7-8 with TRBJ2-7; 8 positions match TRBD1. Per the germline V gene, CDR1 is SGHVS and CDR2 is FQNEAQ. The trim removed 2 bases at V and 5 bases at J, leaving 8 bases unmatched. The CDR3 sequence is 15 residues long. The CDR3 sequence: CASSLTRTGPHEQYF. CDR3 DNA, as far as it was read: TGTGCCAGCAGCTTAACCCGGACAGGGCCCCACGAG.

Note on this clone: The CDR3 goes on 3 residues after the read ends, and that part is filled in from the germline J gene. The gene calls are TRBV29-1 and TRBJ2-4; TRBD1 matches 9 bases. This CDR3 has 13 amino acids. Germline CDR1 reads SQVTM; CDR2 reads ANQGSEA. The CDR3 spells CSVNRGLRETQYF. Partial CDR3 DNA: TGCAGCGTCAACAGGGGGCTTCGGGAGACT.